This is a list of T cell receptor beta chains from one sample in a study of blood T cell repertoires in COVID-19. Profiled with immunoSEQ multiplex PCR; TCRdb holds only in-frame clones, not every one. The sample gives 250,000 to 350,000 clones, over 75% of which show up once; around 0.92% is in the top ten. Sequenced input: PBMCs or T cells enriched from blood (not recorded which). These receptors all come from a woman in her thirties who had recovered from COVID-19. CDR3s include the opening cysteine and the closing phenylalanine or tryptophan. The order of the fields is D gene, J gene, V gene, clone size, CDR3 protein, CDR3 DNA. The D gene is left open where the match is weak. Only some rows state a clone size, as once, few, many or a class for expanded clones.

>.|TRBJ1-1|TRBV30|.
CALGRAFF
TGTGCCTTGGGGCGTGCTTTCTTT
>.|TRBJ1-6|TRBV27|.
CASSSATGTYNSPLHF
TGTGCCAGCAGTTCGGCGACAGGCACCTATAATTCACCCCTCCACTTT
>TRBD1|TRBJ1-6|TRBV11-2|.
CASSPRQGSSYNSPLHF
TGTGCCAGCAGCCCGAGACAGGGGAGCTCCTATAATTCACCCCTCCACTTT
>.|TRBJ1-4|TRBV28|.
CASIREGVGEKLFF
TGTGCCAGCATAAGGGAAGGGGTTGGTGAAAAACTGTTTTTT
>TRBD2|TRBJ2-1|TRBV7-7|.
CASSHGVAGVDFEQFF
TGTGCCAGCAGCCATGGGGTAGCGGGAGTGGACTTTGAGCAGTTCTTC
>.|TRBJ1-2|TRBV19|.
CASSIPPGGYTF
TGTGCCAGTAGTATCCCACCCGGGGGCTACACCTTC
>TRBD1|TRBJ2-7|TRBV5-1|.
CASRGTGTYEQYF
TGCGCCAGCAGGGGGACAGGGACCTACGAGCAGTACTTC
>TRBD2|TRBJ2-1|TRBV7-9|.
CASSNVGRGYYNEQFF
TGTGCCAGCAGCAACGTCGGGAGGGGTTATTACAATGAGCAGTTCTTC
>TRBD1|TRBJ1-6|TRBV28|.
CASSLYRGRMDNSPLHF
TGTGCCAGCAGTTTATATAGGGGGCGAATGGATAATTCACCCCTCCACTTT
>.|TRBJ1-2|TRBV2|once
CASSPRSGSFYGYTF
TGTGCCAGCAGTCCAAGGTCCGGGTCGTTCTATGGCTACACCTTC
>.|TRBJ2-7|TRBV19|once
CASSILLTGLYEQYF
TGTGCCAGTAGTATATTGTTGACAGGCCTATACGAGCAGTACTTC
>.|TRBJ2-5|TRBV2|.
CASREFRGEETQYF
TGTGCCAGCAGAGAATTTCGCGGAGAAGAGACCCAGTACTTC
>TRBD1|TRBJ1-5|TRBV15|.
CATSKKDRGEQPQHF
TGTGCCACCAGCAAGAAAGACAGGGGTGAGCAGCCCCAGCATTTT
>TRBD1|TRBJ1-1|TRBV6-5|.
CASSLRQGRAEAFF
TGTGCCAGCAGCCTCAGACAGGGAAGGGCTGAAGCTTTCTTT
>TRBD2|TRBJ2-5|TRBV13|.
CASSLKVASGIGTQYF
TGTGCCAGCAGCTTAAAGGTGGCTAGCGGGATCGGGACCCAGTACTTC
>.|TRBJ2-2|TRBV5-1|few
CASSLATYTGELFF
TGCGCCAGCAGCTTGGCCACATACACCGGGGAGCTGTTTTTT
>.|TRBJ1-2|TRBV5-1|few
CASSFLSRREDGYTF
TGCGCCAGCAGCTTTCTATCCCGCAGGGAGGATGGCTACACCTTC
>TRBD1|TRBJ2-5|TRBV11-2|.
CASAGDRGGMETQYF
TGTGCCAGCGCAGGGGACAGGGGGGGTATGGAGACCCAGTACTTC
>TRBD2|TRBJ2-2|TRBV5-1|.
CASSLLLREGRGGELFF
TGCGCCAGCAGCTTGCTTCTCCGGGAGGGCCGAGGCGGGGAGCTGTTTTTT
>TRBD2|TRBJ2-7|TRBV27|.
CASSSTPSGPRFSYEQYF
TGTGCCAGCAGTTCTACCCCTAGCGGGCCCCGCTTCTCCTACGAGCAGTACTTC
>.|TRBJ1-1|TRBV7-3|.
CASSLYDRTEAFF
TGTGCCAGCAGCTTATACGACAGAACTGAAGCTTTCTTT
>TRBD1|TRBJ1-6|TRBV6-5|.
CASRGQGAMGSPLHF
TGTGCCAGCAGAGGACAGGGGGCGATGGGGTCACCCCTCCACTTT
>.|TRBJ2-3|TRBV27|once
CASSFGDLADTQYF
TGTGCCAGCAGTTTCGGGGATCTCGCAGATACGCAGTATTTT
>.|TRBJ2-5|TRBV18|.
CASSPTRGTQETQYF
TGTGCCAGCTCACCTACCCGGGGAACCCAAGAGACCCAGTACTTC
>TRBD2|TRBJ2-1|TRBV24-1|.
CATSRTSGINEQFF
TGTGCCACCAGTAGGACTAGCGGGATAAATGAGCAGTTCTTC
>.|TRBJ2-5|TRBV28|.
CASSFARQTQYF
TGTGCCAGCAGTTTTGCGAGGCAGACCCAGTACTTC
>.|TRBJ2-2|TRBV7-9|.
CASSFEYTGELFF
TGTGCCAGCAGCTTCGAGTATACCGGGGAGCTGTTTTTT
>TRBD1|TRBJ1-2|TRBV5-6|.
CASSLGTGSYGYTF
TGTGCCAGCAGCTTAGGGACAGGGTCCTATGGCTACACCTTC
>.|TRBJ1-1|TRBV25-1|.
CASSEFGGLGTEAFF
TGTGCCAGCAGTGAATTCGGGGGGCTGGGCACTGAAGCTTTCTTT
>.|TRBJ2-3|TRBV11-2|.
CASSLRPGESDTQYF
TGTGCCAGCAGCTTGCGGCCAGGGGAGTCAGATACGCAGTATTTT
>.|TRBJ1-3|TRBV15|.
CATSGHREGGNTIYF
TGTGCCACCAGCGGCCACCGGGAGGGGGGAAACACCATATATTTT
>TRBD2|TRBJ2-3|TRBV2|.
CASSVLLAGPTDTQYF
TGTGCCAGCAGTGTGTTACTAGCGGGACCCACAGATACGCAGTATTTT
>.|TRBJ1-4|TRBV2|.
CASADLRQSNEKLFF
TGTGCCAGCGCGGACCTTAGACAGTCGAATGAAAAACTGTTTTTT
>TRBD1|TRBJ1-4|TRBV3-1/TRBV3-2|.
CASSPIISTGATNEKLFF
TGTGCCAGCAGCCCGATAATTTCCACAGGGGCCACTAATGAAAAACTGTTTTTT
>.|TRBJ1-2|TRBV28|few
CASSWDSGYGYTF
TGTGCCAGCAGTTGGGACTCGGGCTATGGCTACACCTTC
>TRBD1|TRBJ1-4|TRBV10-3|.
CAIGSSDRGLLF
TGTGCCATCGGATCTTCGGACAGGGGGCTTCTTTTT
>TRBD1|TRBJ1-2|TRBV4-3|once
CASSPDRVNYGYTF
TGCGCCAGCAGCCCCGACAGGGTCAACTATGGCTACACCTTC
>TRBD1|TRBJ1-1|TRBV3-1/TRBV3-2|.
CASSLVPGGAGNTEAFF
TGTGCCAGCAGCCTCGTCCCAGGGGGCGCAGGGAACACTGAAGCTTTCTTT
>.|TRBJ1-5|TRBV7-2|.
CASSLFNSLSNQPQHF
TGTGCCAGCAGCTTATTTAACAGCCTTAGCAATCAGCCCCAGCATTTT
>.|TRBJ2-1|TRBV27|.
CASSQQGTYNEQFF
TGTGCCAGCAGTCAGCAAGGGACTTACAATGAGCAGTTCTTC
>TRBD1|TRBJ1-2|TRBV18|few
CASSRQGDYGYTF
TGTGCCAGCTCCCGACAGGGGGACTATGGCTACACCTTC
>TRBD2|TRBJ2-2|TRBV5-1|.
CASSLEPSGTARGELFF
TGCGCCAGCAGCTTGGAACCTAGCGGGACCGCGCGCGGGGAGCTGTTTTTT
>.|TRBJ1-1|TRBV15|.
CATSRAGAINTEAFF
TGTGCCACCAGCAGAGCAGGTGCGATAAACACTGAAGCTTTCTTT
>TRBD1|TRBJ1-4|TRBV27|.
CASTKARNRGMGEKLFF
TGTGCCAGCACCAAAGCCCGAAACAGGGGTATGGGTGAAAAACTGTTTTTT
>TRBD2|TRBJ2-3|TRBV30|.
CAHSKGGDTQYF
TGTGCCCACTCCAAGGGAGGGGATACGCAGTATTTT
>.|TRBJ1-6|TRBV6-2/TRBV6-3|once
CASSSGKSVYNSPLHF
TGTGCCAGCAGTTCCGGGAAGTCGGTCTATAATTCACCCCTCCACTTT
>.|TRBJ2-3|TRBV13|.
CASSLRSGTDTQYF
TGTGCCAGCAGCCTGAGGTCGGGCACAGATACGCAGTATTTT
>TRBD2|TRBJ2-1|TRBV7-2|.
CASSFQAGADNEQFF
TGTGCCAGCAGCTTCCAAGCGGGAGCTGACAATGAGCAGTTCTTC
>.|TRBJ1-3|TRBV21-1|.
CASSLWQGNTIYF
TGTGCCAGCAGCCTCTGGCAGGGAAACACCATATATTTT